This T cell receptor (beta chain) was profiled in a study of tumor-infiltrating lymphocytes in primary liver carcinoma. Study at large: There were tumors of stage T1-T3 N0M0, each 4.2 to 10 cm across. Study observations and caveats: The 250 largest clones made up significantly more of tumor than blood repertoires (p = 0.039). CD8+ and CD4+ repertoires went uncompared, the samples being bulk unsorted.

Regarding this clonotype: Its antigen is currently unknown.

TCR beta cDNA was reverse-transcribed from about 500 ng of total RNA. The reaction used a constant-region primer and ProtoScript II reverse transcriptase. Libraries of TCR beta came from three nested multiplex PCR rounds with slightly modified ARM-PCR. The two initial PCR rounds, around 11 cycles each, used TRBV1-TRBV30 forward and C-beta reverse primers. TCRdb re-analysed the multiplex PCR reads in MiXCR, keeping a single row per CDR3 protein. The sample consists of about 330,000 distinct CDR3 sequences, 65% of them appearing once. Researchers drew blood RNA from unsorted whole blood and extracted germline DNA as well. Germline-derived CDR1 and CDR2 are SGHAT and FQNNGV. Trimming shortened V by 1 base and J by 4 bases, and 14 bases separated the two germline ends. The CDR3 length is 15 residues.

The J gene is TRBJ2-7, the V gene TRBV11-2; D ambiguous. The clonotype originates from a man aged 35 to 55 with primary liver carcinoma and hepatitis B virus infection. The specimen sequenced was peripheral blood. The CDR3 DNA is TGTGCCAGCAGCTTAGGTGGGGTCCGGCGATACGAGCAGTACTTC. Protein: CASSLGGVRRYEQYF. Supplemented by reference TRBV11-2 and TRBJ2-7, the full variable domain reads EAGVAQSPRYKIIEKRQSVAFWCNPISGHATLYWYQQILGQGPKLLIQFQNNGVVDDSQLPKDRFSAERLKGVDSTLKIQPAKLEDSAVYLCASSLGGVRRYEQYFGPGTRLTVT.